This entry concerns a single T cell receptor beta chain. Antigen specificity is unknown. The sample comes from a study of T cell responses to AZD1222 COVID-19 vaccine. The V end was cut by 4 bases, the J end by 7 bases, with 14 bases between. Germline CDR1 is SGHRS and CDR2 is YFSETQ. The CDR3 is 14 amino acids. Method: immunoSEQ multiplex PCR; TCRdb's copy keeps in-frame clones and lacks some. This table has about 120,000 clones, around 87% appearing once. General observations from the study: Dominant CD4 TCR responses targeted spike regions 160-218 and 743-854.

V and J are TRBV5-1 and TRBJ1-4; possible D gene TRBD1, 5 bases. This specimen consisted of peripheral blood, obtained on day 0 of AZD1222 vaccination. The receptor was derived from an adult in good health. This CDR3 is CASSTQGYGEKLFF. CDR3 bases: TGCGCCAGCAGCACGCAGGGATATGGTGAAAAACTGTTTTTT.